Sequencing of this TCR beta chain was carried out in a study of T-cell reconstitution after alpha-beta-depleted transplantation in children. Preparing the TCRbeta library involved the use of unique molecular identifiers. TCRdb re-called the PCR reads through MiXCR, storing one row per CDR3 protein. The sample contains more than 400,000 distinct CDR3 sequences, around 46% of which appear only once. In the case of this clonotype: Its antigen is currently unknown.

General study results and limits: Counts and diversity of T cells one year after transplant came mostly from newly produced T cells. Surviving recipient T cells and intrathymic progenitors accounted for some patients' high TCRbeta diversity at day 60. Expanded graft clones numbering several hundred reportedly gave rise to alpha-beta T cells about two months after transplant.

The starting material was PBMCs, obtained before TCRalphabeta/CD19-depleted stem cell transplant. This TCR came from a girl aged 2 to 9 with aplastic anemia, due to receive a stem cell transplant.

The CDR3 DNA is TGCAGTGCTAGCCAACGGCGGGTCTCCTACGAGCAGTACTTC. Encoded protein: CSASQRRVSYEQYF. This chain connects TRBV20-1 to TRBJ2-7, with a tentative D call TRBD2 (5 bases). Trimming pared 3 bases from V and 0 bases from J, leaving 12 bases between. This CDR3 is 14 amino acids long. Germline loops: CDR1 DFQATT, CDR2 SNEGSKA (reference sequence).